The sequence of this T cell receptor beta chain was determined in a study of shared clonotypes between healthy human individuals. Researchers sequenced unsorted PBMC DNA using ten immunoSEQ deep assay plates. The method was immunoSEQ multiplex PCR; TCRdb's version includes in-frame clones alone and lacks a portion of them. This repertoire shows under 600,000 clones, about 80% found once; its top ten account for approximately 12%. V lost 6 bases to trimming and J lost 4 bases, with 9 bases between them. Germline loops: CDR1 MNHEY, CDR2 SVGAGI. CDR3 length equals 13 residues. V gene TRBV6-5 combines with J gene TRBJ2-2; D is possibly TRBD1 (6 bases). Material for sequencing was PBMCs. The sequence was collected from a woman in her thirties or forties in good health. Some clones in this sample may be carry-over from other donors' samples. The CDR3 spells CASSRDITGELFF. The CDR3 DNA reads TGTGCCAGCAGCCGGGACATCACCGGGGAGCTGTTTTTT.